These 20 T cell receptor beta chains share one sample of origin, sequenced in a study of blood T cell repertoires in COVID-19. Profiling relied on immunoSEQ multiplex PCR, and the TCRdb table lists in-frame clones only, not all of them. The table includes about 150,000 clones, about 85% detected once. The sequenced sample was peripheral blood. Receptor source: a man in his fifties or sixties with COVID-19, enrolled during active disease.

The chain links TRBV28 to TRBJ2-2, with TRBD1 as a possible D gene (5 bases). CDR3 length: 14 residues. Per germline, CDR1 MDHEN and CDR2 SYDVKM. V gave up 7 bases and J gave up 0 bases, with 9 bases separating them. CDR3 in amino acids: CASTETANTGELFF. The CDR3 coding sequence is TGTGCCAGCACGGAGACAGCGAACACCGGGGAGCTGTTTTTT.

The V and J genes are TRBV7-9 and TRBJ2-5; TRBD2 matches at 14 bases. V trimming: 3 bases; J trimming: 4 bases; junction bases outside the gene matches: 4. This CDR3 has 16 amino acids. Germline CDR1 and CDR2: SEHNR and FQNEAQ (reference sequence). The CDR3 loop is CASSFTGTSGRETQYF. CDR3 DNA sequence: TGTGCCAGCAGCTTTACCGGGACTAGCGGGAGAGAGACCCAGTACTTC.

The chain has TRBV28 and TRBJ1-5; TRBD1 is a possible D gene (5 bases). The CDR3 is made up of 14 amino acids. Per germline, CDR1 MDHEN and CDR2 SYDVKM. Trimming stripped 3 bases from V and 3 bases from J, with 9 bases between. The CDR3 nucleotides are TGTGCCAGCAGTTTCGGGACTGTCAATCAGCCCCAGCATTTT. It yields the protein CASSFGTVNQPQHF. Combining the CDR3 with reference TRBV28 and TRBJ1-5 gives the whole variable domain DVKVTQSSRYLVKRTGEKVFLECVQDMDHENMFWYRQDPGLGLRLIYFSYDVKMKEKGDIPEGYSVSREKKERFSLILESASTNQTSMYLCASSFGTVNQPQHFGDGTRLSIL.

The J gene is TRBJ1-2, the V gene TRBV15; 9 bases fit TRBD1. The CDR3 extends over 15 amino acids. Germline V gene sequence: CDR1 LNHNV, CDR2 YYDKDF (reference sequence). V lost 3 bases, J lost 4 bases, and 6 bases stayed unmatched. This CDR3 reads CATSRGTGPAYGYTF. Here the CDR3 DNA reads TGTGCCACCAGCAGGGGGACAGGGCCTGCCTATGGCTACACCTTC.

This clone was counted between two and nine times. This chain uses TRBV4-3 with TRBJ1-4; weak D call: TRBD1 (5 bases). Germline CDR1 is LGHNA and CDR2 is YSLEER. The CDR3 length is 13 residues. Trimming left V 5 bases short and J 5 bases short, with 9 bases between. This CDR3 is CASSVQVNEKLFF. The CDR3 bases are TGCGCCAGCAGCGTACAGGTGAATGAAAAACTGTTTTTT.

This sequence joins TRBV6-5 and TRBJ1-5, with 7 positions matching TRBD1. The CDR3 runs 15 residues. V was clipped by 6 bases and J by 0 bases; unmatched bases: 5. Germline V gene lookup returns CDR1 MNHEY and CDR2 SVGAGI. CDR3 in DNA: TGTGCCAGCAGCCAGGGGGTATATAGCAATCAGCCCCAGCATTTT. It specifies CASSQGVYSNQPQHF.

The CDR3 reads CASSPGGTGGSGEQYF. Here the CDR3 DNA reads TGCGCCAGCAGCCCCGGGGGGACAGGGGGCTCGGGAGAGCAGTACTTC. The chain uses TRBV4-3 and TRBJ2-7, with 12 bases lining up with TRBD1. CDR1 is LGHNA, CDR2 YSLEER, per germline. V dropped 4 bases and J dropped 7; count of bases not matched to a gene: 11. The CDR3 sequence is 16 residues long.

The J gene is TRBJ2-2, the V gene TRBV2; D gene unclear. V dropped 6 bases and J dropped 2 bases, with 13 bases sitting between them. Germline V gene data show CDR1 as SNHLY and CDR2 as FYNNEI. The CDR3 runs to 15 residues. The CDR3 loop is CASRAAYPNTGELFF. CDR3 bases: TGTGCCAGCAGGGCGGCCTACCCAAACACCGGGGAGCTGTTTTTT.

The V gene is TRBV27, the J gene TRBJ1-5, with 7 bases identical to TRBD1. The CDR3 extends over 15 amino acids. After removal of 0 bases from V and 7 bases from J, the junction contained 6 bases not matched to a gene. The germline V gene encodes CDR1 MNHEY and CDR2 SMNVEV (reference sequence). Here the CDR3 reads CASSLSRQGGQPQHF. The CDR3 DNA reads TGTGCCAGCAGTTTATCCCGCCAGGGGGGACAGCCCCAGCATTTT.

This chain uses TRBV6-5 with TRBJ1-1, with D maybe TRBD1 (6 bases). With 6 bases removed from V and 1 base from J, the gap between germline ends came to 15 bases. The length of the CDR3 is 15 residues. Germline V CDR1 and CDR2: MNHEY, SVGAGI. CDR3 region: CASRWDKRKNTEAFF. In DNA, the CDR3 is TGTGCCAGCAGATGGGACAAGAGGAAGAACACTGAAGCTTTCTTT.

The V and J genes are TRBV3-1 (or the pseudogene TRBV3-2) and TRBJ1-6; TRBD1 matches at 9 bases. The germline V gene has CDR1 LGHDT and CDR2 YNNKEL (reference sequence). V was pared by 0 bases and J by 9 bases, with 6 bases of the junction left unmatched. This CDR3 spans 16 amino acids. CDR3 region: CASSQDSDRGGSPLHF. In DNA form, the CDR3 reads TGTGCCAGCAGCCAAGACTCGGACAGGGGAGGTTCACCCCTCCACTTT.

The CDR3 bases are TGTGCCAGCTCTCCTACTAGCGGGAGTGTGTACGAGCAGTACTTC. Translation gives CASSPTSGSVYEQYF. J is TRBJ2-7 and V is TRBV18; 11 bases align to TRBD2. The V gene end was trimmed by 6 bases and the J gene end by 4 bases; junction bases not matched to a gene: 8. The CDR3 length is 15 residues. The germline V gene has CDR1 KGHSH and CDR2 LQKENI.

The rearrangement uses TRBV3-1 (or the pseudogene TRBV3-2) and TRBJ2-3, with 12 bases fitting TRBD2. V shed 4 bases and J 1 base; nucleotides not matched to a gene: 9. The germline V gene has CDR1 LGHDT and CDR2 YNNKEL (reference sequence). The CDR3 length is 18 residues. CDR3 DNA sequence: TGTGCCAGCAGCCGACCTAGCGGGGGGGCGGCGGGCACAGATACGCAGTATTTT. Translated: CASSRPSGGAAGTDTQYF.

This rearrangement joins TRBV7-9 to TRBJ2-5; unclear D gene. Per the germline V gene, CDR1 is SEHNR and CDR2 is FQNEAQ (reference sequence). The CDR3 consists of 14 residues. Trimming removed 1 base at V and 0 bases at J, with 6 bases between. DNA of the CDR3: TGTGCCAGCAGCTTAGTCTCAGACCAAGAGACCCAGTACTTC. Encoded protein: CASSLVSDQETQYF.

The rearrangement uses TRBV20-1 and TRBJ2-1; 10 bases line up with TRBD1. The CDR3 is 15 amino acids. Trimming at V came to 3 bases and at J to 7 bases, leaving 9 bases not matched to a gene. Germline V lookup: CDR1 DFQATT, CDR2 SNEGSKA (reference sequence). The chain's CDR3 is CSASGGQGVRNEQFF. The CDR3 DNA reads TGCAGTGCTAGTGGTGGACAGGGGGTCAGGAATGAGCAGTTCTTC.

This chain uses TRBV6-2 or TRBV6-3 with TRBJ1-5, with D uncertain. CDR1 MNHEY and CDR2 SVGEGT come from the germline V gene. The CDR3 consists of 14 residues. The ends were cut back, 1 base at V and 5 bases at J, with 9 bases in the middle. CDR3 loop: CASSYFSRDQPQHF. CDR3 DNA sequence: TGTGCCAGCAGTTACTTTTCCCGGGATCAGCCCCAGCATTTT.

The chain uses TRBV7-9 and TRBJ1-4, with D uncertain. The CDR3 runs to 13 residues. The germline V gene has CDR1 SEHNR and CDR2 FQNEAQ (reference sequence). V lost 1 base to trimming and J lost 8 bases, with 8 bases between them. For the CDR3, the DNA is TGTGCCAGCAGCTTAGAAGCGGTCGAAAAACTGTTTTTT. This translates into CASSLEAVEKLFF.

This clone was counted only a few times. V usage is TRBV3-1 (or the pseudogene TRBV3-2) and J usage is TRBJ1-3; D not certain. Trimming took off 0 bases at V and 0 bases at J, with 18 bases between the two ends. Per germline, CDR1 LGHDT and CDR2 YNNKEL (reference sequence). This CDR3 spans 19 amino acids. CDR3 residues: CASSQDYWREPSSGNTIYF. DNA of the CDR3: TGTGCCAGCAGCCAAGATTACTGGAGGGAGCCTAGCTCTGGAAACACCATATATTTT.

This clone was seen just once. The V gene is TRBV4-3, the J gene TRBJ2-3; a possible D gene is TRBD1 (6 bases). The germline CDR1 and CDR2 sequences are LGHNA and YSLEER. The CDR3 has 16 amino acids. Trimming took 3 bases from V and 3 from J, leaving 16 bases between them. The CDR3 reads CASSQHSGANTDTQYF. The CDR3 region has the DNA TGCGCCAGCAGCCAGCACTCAGGGGCGAATACAGATACGCAGTATTTT.

CDR3 in DNA: TGTGCCACCAGCAGAGCCCGGACAGGGGAACTGTTTTTT. This encodes CATSRARTGELFF. The chain couples TRBV15 to TRBJ1-4, with 9 bases fitting TRBD1. The trim removed 1 base at V and 12 bases at J, leaving 3 bases unmatched. In germline, CDR1 is LNHNV, CDR2 YYDKDF (reference sequence). CDR3 length equals 13 residues.